This T cell receptor beta chain was sequenced for a study of T cell repertoires in cytomegalovirus infection. Study overall: CMV epitopes that were recently identified and HLA-C-restricted were used alongside well-studied HLA-B-restricted ones. CMV infection and matching HLA type were both indicated by public TCR beta signatures. Study outcomes and limitations: CMV-specific TCR beta clonotypes restricted by HLA-C were the ones dominating the ex vivo response. Pooled public TCR beta family frequency picked out CMV carriers with the relevant HLA.

This clonotype occurred a few times. The target antigen is unknown. One entry per CDR3 protein, called by TCRdb with MiXCR from the reads. The top ten hold more than 50% of the sample, which has about 220,000 distinct CDR3 sequences, around two fifths seen once. Germline lookup yields CDR1 LNHDA and CDR2 SQIVND (reference sequence). The CDR3 loop spans 12 amino acids. J lost 4 bases, V lost 7 bases, and 2 bases had no gene match. The sequencing here drew on CD8+ T cells from cultured PBMCs, taken from culture after CMV antigen stimulation. The clonotype was recovered from a human donor in good health (CMV status not recorded). Some clones in this sample may be carry-over from other donors' samples. The chain uses TRBV19 and TRBJ1-2; 8 nucleotides line up with TRBD1. CDR3 nucleotides: TGTGCCAGTAAAGGACAGGGCTATGGCTACACCTTC. Protein sequence: CASKGQGYGYTF.